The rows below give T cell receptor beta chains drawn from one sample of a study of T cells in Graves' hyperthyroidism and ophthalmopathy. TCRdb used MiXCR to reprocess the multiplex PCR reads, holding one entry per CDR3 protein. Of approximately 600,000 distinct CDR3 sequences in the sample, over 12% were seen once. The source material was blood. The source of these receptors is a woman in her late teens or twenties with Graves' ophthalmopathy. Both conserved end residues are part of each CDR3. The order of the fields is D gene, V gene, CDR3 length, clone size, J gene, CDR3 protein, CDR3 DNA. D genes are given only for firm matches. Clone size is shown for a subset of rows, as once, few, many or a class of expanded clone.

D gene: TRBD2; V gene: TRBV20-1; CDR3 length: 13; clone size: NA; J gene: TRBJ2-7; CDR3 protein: CSAFLAGAYEQYF; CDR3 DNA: TGCAGTGCTTTTCTAGCGGGGGCCTACGAGCAGTACTTC
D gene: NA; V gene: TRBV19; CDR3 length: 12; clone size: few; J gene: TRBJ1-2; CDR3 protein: CASRQGYYGYTF; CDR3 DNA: TGTGCCAGTAGGCAGGGCTACTATGGCTACACCTTC
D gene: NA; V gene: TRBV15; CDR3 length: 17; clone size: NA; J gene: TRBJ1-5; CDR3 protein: CATSRAEDLGSNQPQHF; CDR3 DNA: TGTGCCACCAGCAGAGCGGAGGACCTAGGGAGCAATCAGCCCCAGCATTTT
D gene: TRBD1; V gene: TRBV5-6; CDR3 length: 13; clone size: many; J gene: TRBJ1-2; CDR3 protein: CASSHRGNYGYTF; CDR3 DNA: TGTGCCAGCAGCCACAGGGGCAACTATGGCTACACCTTC
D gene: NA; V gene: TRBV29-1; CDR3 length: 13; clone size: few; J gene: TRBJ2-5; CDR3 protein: CSLTPGLQETQYF; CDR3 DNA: TGCAGCTTAACACCCGGACTTCAAGAGACCCAGTACTTC
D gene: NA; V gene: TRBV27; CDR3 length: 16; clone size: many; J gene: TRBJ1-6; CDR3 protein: CASSHPRGAGNSPLHF; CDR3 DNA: TGTGCCAGCAGTCATCCACGGGGGGCTGGTAATTCACCCCTCCACTTT
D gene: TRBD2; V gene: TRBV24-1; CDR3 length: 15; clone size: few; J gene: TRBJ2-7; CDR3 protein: CATSDPTSGTYEQYF; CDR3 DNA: TGTGCCACCAGTGACCCGACTAGCGGGACCTACGAGCAGTACTTC
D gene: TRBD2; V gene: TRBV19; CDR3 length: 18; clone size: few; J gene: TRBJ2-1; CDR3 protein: CASSEGLAGGSSYNEQFF; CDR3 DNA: TGTGCCAGTAGTGAGGGACTAGCGGGAGGGAGCTCCTACAATGAGCAGTTCTTC
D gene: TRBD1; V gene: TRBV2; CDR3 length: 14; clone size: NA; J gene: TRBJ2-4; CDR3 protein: CASIHRDRENIQYF; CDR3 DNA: TGTGCCAGCATACACCGGGACAGAGAAAACATTCAGTACTTC
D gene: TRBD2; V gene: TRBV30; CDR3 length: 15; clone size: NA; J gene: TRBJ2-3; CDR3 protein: CAWGLAGVFRRTQYF; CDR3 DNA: TGTGCCTGGGGGCTAGCGGGAGTGTTCAGACGAACGCAGTATTTT
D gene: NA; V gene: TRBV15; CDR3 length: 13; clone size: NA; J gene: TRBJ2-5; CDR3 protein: CATSSPAGETQYF; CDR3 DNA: TGTGCCACCAGCAGTCCCGCGGGGGAGACCCAGTACTTC
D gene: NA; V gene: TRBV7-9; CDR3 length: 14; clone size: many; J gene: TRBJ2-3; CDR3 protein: CASSLEIRWDTQYF; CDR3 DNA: TGTGCCAGCAGCTTGGAAATTCGATGGGATACGCAGTATTTT
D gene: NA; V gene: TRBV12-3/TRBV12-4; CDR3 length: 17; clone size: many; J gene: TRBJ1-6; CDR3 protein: CASSLTDGMVSGSPLHF; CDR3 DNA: TGTGCCAGCAGTTTAACCGACGGTATGGTTTCCGGTTCACCCCTCCACTTT
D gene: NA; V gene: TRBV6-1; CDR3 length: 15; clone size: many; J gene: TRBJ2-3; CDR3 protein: CASSPHRFSGDTQYF; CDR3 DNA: TGTGCCAGCAGTCCCCACAGGTTCTCCGGGGATACGCAGTATTTT
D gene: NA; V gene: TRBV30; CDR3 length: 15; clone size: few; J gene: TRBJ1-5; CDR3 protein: CAWSPRGRGNQPQHF; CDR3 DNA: TGTGCCTGGAGTCCCCGGGGCAGGGGCAATCAGCCCCAGCATTTT
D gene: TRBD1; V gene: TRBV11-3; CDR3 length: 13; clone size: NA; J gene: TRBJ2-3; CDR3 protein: CASSSGTGDTQYF; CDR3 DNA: TGTGCCAGCAGCTCCGGGACAGGGGATACGCAGTATTTT
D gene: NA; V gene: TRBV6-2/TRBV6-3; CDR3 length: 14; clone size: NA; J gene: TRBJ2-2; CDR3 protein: CASSWTRNTGELFF; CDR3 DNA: TGTGCCAGCAGTTGGACGCGAAACACCGGGGAGCTGTTTTTT
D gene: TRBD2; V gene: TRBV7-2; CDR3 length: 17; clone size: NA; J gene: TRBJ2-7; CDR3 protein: CASSQDPLAGAAYEQYF; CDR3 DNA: TGCGCCAGCAGCCAAGACCCCCTAGCGGGAGCCGCCTACGAGCAGTACTTC
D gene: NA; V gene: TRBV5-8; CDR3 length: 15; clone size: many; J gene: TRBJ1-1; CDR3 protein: CASSLAWTLNTEAFF; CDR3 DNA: TGTGCCAGCAGCTTGGCCTGGACCCTGAACACTGAAGCTTTCTTT
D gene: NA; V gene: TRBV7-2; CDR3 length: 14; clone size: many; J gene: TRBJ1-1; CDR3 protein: CASSLESRNTEAFF; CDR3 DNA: TGTGCCAGCAGCTTAGAATCCCGGAACACTGAAGCTTTCTTT
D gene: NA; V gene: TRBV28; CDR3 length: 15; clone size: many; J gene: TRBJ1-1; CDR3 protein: CASRGPVRGNTEAFF; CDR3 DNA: TGTGCCAGCCGCGGGCCCGTGAGGGGGAACACTGAAGCTTTCTTT
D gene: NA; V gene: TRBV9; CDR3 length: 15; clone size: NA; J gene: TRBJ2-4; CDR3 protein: CASSAPGGLENIQYF; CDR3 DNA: TGTGCCAGCAGCGCCCCTGGGGGGCTGGAAAACATTCAGTACTTC
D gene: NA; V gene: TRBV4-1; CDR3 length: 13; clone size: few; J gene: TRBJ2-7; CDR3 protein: CASSQSSRYEQYF; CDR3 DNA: TGCGCCAGCAGCCAATCTTCCCGCTACGAGCAGTACTTC
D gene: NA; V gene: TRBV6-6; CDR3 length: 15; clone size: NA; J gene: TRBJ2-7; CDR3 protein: CASSYSGADPYEQYF; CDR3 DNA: TGTGCCAGCAGTTACTCGGGGGCGGACCCCTACGAGCAGTACTTC
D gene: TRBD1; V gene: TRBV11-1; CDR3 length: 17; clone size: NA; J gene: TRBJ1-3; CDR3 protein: CASSWGQGRSSGNTIYF; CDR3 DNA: TGTGCCAGCAGCTGGGGACAGGGCCGGAGCTCTGGAAACACCATATATTTT
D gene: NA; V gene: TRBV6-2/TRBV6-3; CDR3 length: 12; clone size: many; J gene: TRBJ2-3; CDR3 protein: CASREPSDTQYF; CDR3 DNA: TGTGCCAGCCGCGAGCCCTCAGATACGCAGTATTTT
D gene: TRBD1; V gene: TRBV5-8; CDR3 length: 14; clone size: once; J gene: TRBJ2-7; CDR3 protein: CASSSWTGGDEQYF; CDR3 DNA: TGTGCCAGCAGCTCTTGGACAGGGGGCGACGAGCAGTACTTC
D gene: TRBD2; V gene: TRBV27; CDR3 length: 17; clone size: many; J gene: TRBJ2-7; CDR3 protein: CASSSSLAGGRSYEQYF; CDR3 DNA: TGTGCCAGCAGTTCTTCACTAGCGGGAGGTCGGTCCTACGAGCAGTACTTC
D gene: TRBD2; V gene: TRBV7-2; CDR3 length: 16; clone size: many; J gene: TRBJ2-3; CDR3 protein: CASSLALAGVGDTQYF; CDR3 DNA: TGTGCCAGCAGCTTAGCTTTAGCGGGAGTTGGAGATACGCAGTATTTT
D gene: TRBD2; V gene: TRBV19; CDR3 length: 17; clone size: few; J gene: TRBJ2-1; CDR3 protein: CASTKTGLAGPHNEQFF; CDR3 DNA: TGTGCCAGTACCAAGACGGGACTAGCGGGACCTCACAATGAGCAGTTCTTC
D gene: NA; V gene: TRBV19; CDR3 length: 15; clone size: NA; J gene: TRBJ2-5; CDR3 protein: CASSIGRQYQETQYF; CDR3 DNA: TGTGCCAGTAGTATTGGGCGGCAGTACCAAGAGACCCAGTACTTC
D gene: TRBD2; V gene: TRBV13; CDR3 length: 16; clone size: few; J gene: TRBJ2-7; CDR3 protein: CASSQTTSGNFYEQYF; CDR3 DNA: TGTGCCAGCAGCCAAACGACTAGCGGGAACTTCTACGAGCAGTACTTC
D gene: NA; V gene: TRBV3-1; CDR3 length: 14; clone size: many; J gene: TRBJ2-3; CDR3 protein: CASSRRMGTDTQYF; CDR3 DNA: TGTGCCAGCAGCCGCCGAATGGGCACAGATACGCAGTATTTT
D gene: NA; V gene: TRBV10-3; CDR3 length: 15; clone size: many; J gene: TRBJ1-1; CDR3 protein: CAISESRPGLTEAFF; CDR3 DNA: TGTGCCATCAGTGAGTCACGGCCGGGGCTCACTGAAGCTTTCTTT
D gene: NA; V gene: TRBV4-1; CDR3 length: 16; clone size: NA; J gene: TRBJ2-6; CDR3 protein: CASSQVGGTGANVLTF; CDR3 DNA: TGCGCCAGCAGCCAAGTTGGGGGAACTGGGGCCAACGTCCTGACTTTC
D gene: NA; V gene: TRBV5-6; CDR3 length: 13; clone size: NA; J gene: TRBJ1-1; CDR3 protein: CASSLIGTTEAFF; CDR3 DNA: TGTGCCAGCAGCTTGATCGGGACTACTGAAGCTTTCTTT
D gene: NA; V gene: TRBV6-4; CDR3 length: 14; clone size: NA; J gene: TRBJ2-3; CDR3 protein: CASKPGPLTDTQYF; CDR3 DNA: TGTGCCAGCAAACCGGGACCTCTCACAGATACGCAGTATTTT
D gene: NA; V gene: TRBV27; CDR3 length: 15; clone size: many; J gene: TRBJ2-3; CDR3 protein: CASRMDPLSADTQYF; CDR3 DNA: TGTGCCAGCAGAATGGACCCCCTTTCGGCAGATACGCAGTATTTT
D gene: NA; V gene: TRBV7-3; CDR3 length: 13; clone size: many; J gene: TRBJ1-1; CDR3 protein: CASSLNGNTEAFF; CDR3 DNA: TGTGCCAGCAGCTTAAACGGGAACACTGAAGCTTTCTTT
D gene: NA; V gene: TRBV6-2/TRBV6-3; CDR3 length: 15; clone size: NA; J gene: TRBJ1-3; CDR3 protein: CASSDKTGGGNTIYF; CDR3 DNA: TGTGCCAGCAGTGACAAGACAGGAGGTGGAAACACCATATATTTT
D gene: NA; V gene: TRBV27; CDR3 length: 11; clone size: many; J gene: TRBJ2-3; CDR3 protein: CASSHRDTQYF; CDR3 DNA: TGTGCCAGCAGTCATAGGGATACGCAGTATTTT
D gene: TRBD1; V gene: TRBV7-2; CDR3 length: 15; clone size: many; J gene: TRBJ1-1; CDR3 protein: CASSFTPTTGVEAFF; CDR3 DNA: TGTGCCAGCAGCTTTACCCCCACGACAGGGGTCGAAGCTTTCTTT
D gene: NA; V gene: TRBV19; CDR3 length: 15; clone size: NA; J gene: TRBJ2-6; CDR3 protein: CASSIQGTGANVLTF; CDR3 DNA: TGTGCCAGTAGTATCCAGGGGACTGGGGCCAACGTCCTGACTTTC
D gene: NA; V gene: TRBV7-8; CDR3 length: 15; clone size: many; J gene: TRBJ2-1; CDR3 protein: CASSPSSGTAGEQFF; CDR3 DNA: TGTGCCAGCAGCCCCAGCTCCGGGACTGCAGGTGAGCAGTTCTTC
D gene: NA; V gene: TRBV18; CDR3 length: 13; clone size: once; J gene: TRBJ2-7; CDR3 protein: CASSRNRVDEQYF; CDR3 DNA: TGTGCCAGCTCACGCAACAGGGTCGACGAGCAGTACTTC
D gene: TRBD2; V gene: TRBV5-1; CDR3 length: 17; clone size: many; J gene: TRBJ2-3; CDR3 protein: CASSSGEGLAFTDTQYF; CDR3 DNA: TGCGCCAGCAGCTCCGGAGAGGGACTAGCGTTTACAGATACGCAGTATTTT
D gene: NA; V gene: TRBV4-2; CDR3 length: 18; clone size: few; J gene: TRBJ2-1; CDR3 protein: CASSQDTLGSISYNEQSF; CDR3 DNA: TGTGCCAGCAGCCAAGACACTTTGGGCAGTATCTCCTACAATGAGCAGTCCTTC
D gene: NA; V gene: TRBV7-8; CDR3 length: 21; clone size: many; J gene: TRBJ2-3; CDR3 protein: CASSFHVGGAESISSTDTQYF; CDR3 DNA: TGTGCCAGCAGCTTTCACGTTGGGGGGGCAGAATCTATCTCTAGCACAGATACGCAGTATTTT
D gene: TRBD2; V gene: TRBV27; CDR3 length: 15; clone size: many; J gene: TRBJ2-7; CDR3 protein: CASSLGVAGDGEQYF; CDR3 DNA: TGTGCCAGCAGTTTAGGGGTAGCGGGAGATGGCGAGCAGTACTTC
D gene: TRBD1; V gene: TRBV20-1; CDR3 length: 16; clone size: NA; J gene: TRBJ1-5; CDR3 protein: CSARGEQGVSNQPQHF; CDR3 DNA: TGCAGTGCTAGAGGGGAACAGGGGGTTAGCAATCAGCCCCAGCATTTT